Reported below is one T cell receptor (beta chain). Its antigen has not been determined. Base quality data are lacking; no much larger clone is found one base away. Library method: the immunoSEQ multiplex PCR assay. For the multiplex PCR, a mixture combining 60 forward primers for TCR Vbeta segments and 13 reverse primers for TCR Jbeta segments was used. The CDR3 region of rearranged TCR beta genes was amplified from genomic DNA with a multiplex PCR assay. The Illumina HiSeq System was used to sequence the amplified TCR beta libraries as 87-base-pair reads. Per the authors' processing: Across the roughly 640 repertoires, a later analysis counted some 81 million unique TCR beta chains, around 10 million of which were shared by at least two donors. A nearest-neighbor algorithm error-corrected the raw reads and collapsed the reads into unique sequences, merging closely related sequences to remove PCR and sequencing errors. Alignment of CDR3 sequences to IMGT reference sequences was used to assign V, D and J gene segments. For a sequence to be retained, a match of at least six nucleotides to both a V gene segment and a J gene segment was required. A rearrangement was called productive if the CDR3 had no stop codons and remained in frame with V and J, and every other rearrangement was called non-productive. Following IMGT convention, CDR3 was defined as the stretch from the second conserved V-encoded cysteine to the conserved J-encoded phenylalanine. The earlier analysis of about 570 of the donors excluded any sequence lacking an unambiguous match to a single V gene segment. In an earlier analysis of 587 of the donors, V segments were called functional above 56.7% productive rearrangements and were called segregating when the between-donor standard deviation exceeded 5%. A statistical classification framework was built for diagnosing cytomegalovirus status from the catalog of TCR beta chain sequences. In a later analysis, V and J genes were assigned by comparing TCR nucleotide sequences against IMGT/GENE-DB human TR gene sequences. The TCRdist pipeline was used in a later analysis to assign CDR3 sequences and most-parsimonious VDJ recombination scenarios. In a later analysis, each TCR beta chain was defined by its CDR3 amino acid sequence together with its V-gene family, and reads without a unique V-gene family were excluded. To address suspected cross-contamination and a sequencing artifact, a later analysis removed a few hundred highly shared, low-generation-probability nucleotide sequences. For each public chain, a later analysis derived a clonal expansion index from normalized ranks of inferred template counts within each repertoire. In a later analysis, generation probabilities were computed with a VDJ recombination model fitted to out-of-frame rearrangements, and the resulting probabilities were checked against IGoR. In a later analysis, hypergeometric tests were used to score TCR-TCR, TCR-HLA and TCR-CMV co-occurrence, with a repertoire-size bias correction applied to TCR pairs. False discovery rates were estimated in a later analysis by permuting HLA or CMV assignments 20 times. A later analysis grouped co-occurring TCRs with DBSCAN, adding TCRdist sequence similarity when clustering within HLA-allele-positive subsets. Repertoires with fewer than 30,000 or more than 120,000 public chains were left out of co-occurrence clustering, as were about five repertoires with anomalous nucleotide sharing. This is the immuneACCESS table as TCRdb keeps it, with only in-frame sequences that have V and J called. A part of the clones is gone; compared with another copy, unresolved V genes explain less than half, and the rest is unexplained. That table supplies the V and J calls and clone size; D and trimming were determined from the DNA. The sample records over 100,000 clones, over 65% of which are singletons. About 8.1% of the sample lies in the top ten.

The data were obtained in a study of cytomegalovirus exposure and HLA in healthy donors (dated by TCRdb to the late 2010s). Regarding the research as a whole: An earlier analysis of roughly 500 of the donors reported 250 to 300 Gb of sequence data and around 110 million unique TCR beta sequences from about 179 million T cells. About 300 gigabases of sequencing data and approximately 93 million unique TCR sequences were included in an early release covering about 700 HLA-typed donors. Of the approximately 400 genotyped donors, over 70% fell in the genetic ancestry cluster associated with self-reported Caucasian donors. The study was designed to test whether signatures of past pathogen exposure could be identified by cataloging public T cell receptors. Using immunosequencing, the study profiled T cell repertoires from some 670 subjects and related those repertoires to cytomegalovirus serostatus. A separate validation cohort of over a hundred different subjects was used in addition to the 666-subject first cohort. High-throughput TCR immunosequencing, statistical association of individual TCRs with disease status, and machine learning were combined to predict cytomegalovirus infection status. A later analysis re-examined previously published TCR beta repertoires from more than 650 donors and added high-resolution HLA genotyping to investigate patterns of TCR occurrence. The later analysis used no new phenotypic data to find candidate immune exposures, relying instead on TCR beta sequences and their occurrence across donors. To decide whether each TCR beta V gene segment behaved as functional or pseudogenic, an earlier analysis of fewer than 750 of the donors relied on high-throughput TCR beta sequencing. Donor age, sex, ethnicity and CMV serostatus were collected together with the repertoire data. Genome-wide SNP genotypes for about three fifths of the roughly 670 donors were used in a later genetic analysis, which treated that subset as a discovery cohort. Every discovery cohort repertoire had been produced on one sequencing platform. HLA typing covered class I and class II loci at four-digit resolution. Typing coverage differed by locus: A, B, C, DRB1 and DQB1 were typed in roughly 629-630 donors, DQA1 in approximately 520, DPA1 in around 580, and DPB1 in roughly 470. Four or five DR-DQ haplotypes were handled as single units for association and clustering because linkage in the cohort was strong. Among a few hundred genotyped donors of the cohort, an average of around 240,000 unique TCR beta nucleotide sequences were sequenced per donor, roughly 18% of them non-productive. Summary of the overall study and its limitations: Immune exposure information for the cohort was limited to CMV serostatus. Across donors, most TCR sequences were observed very rarely, whereas some public TCRs were present in many individuals. Presence/absence analyses assumed roughly uniform sequencing depth across donors, an assumption that may not hold. In a later analysis, HLA-associated TCR beta chains were found to be more clonally expanded and to have lower generation probabilities than equally common non-associated chains. When HLA alleles, especially DR and DQ, strongly co-occurred, attributing TCR associations to individual alleles was difficult. In a later analysis, the rate of TCR association differed among HLA loci, with DRB1 alleles having the most associated TCRs and HLA-C alleles having the fewest. Because some donors lacked HLA typing at each locus, the association tests relied only on the typed subset. The study listed 150 to 200 TCR beta chains as associated with cytomegalovirus. It was suggested by the authors that the approach could potentially be generalized to other disease states and immunological phenotypes. In vitro tests confirmed that a few of the cytomegalovirus-associated TCR beta chains recognize cytomegalovirus antigens. A further reported finding was that TCR beta sequences accurately predicted the HLA-A and HLA-B alleles for most subjects in the first cohort. In a later genetic analysis, fewer N-insertions in productive TCRs were reported among donors in an Asian-associated ancestry cluster than the approximately 670-donor mean. According to a later analysis, most CMV-associated TCR beta chains appeared to be HLA-restricted, and the HLA associations seemed to be driven largely by CMV exposure. In both the original and validation cohorts, the classifier was reported to diagnose cytomegalovirus status with high specificity and sensitivity. At a false discovery rate of 0.05, a later analysis linked 15,000 to 20,000 TCR beta sequences to specific HLA alleles. A later analysis reported that several top co-occurrence clusters appeared linked to parvovirus B19, influenza, CMV and Epstein-Barr virus. Because the 87-base-pair reads could not distinguish some IMGT-functional V segments, including TRBV6-2 and TRBV6-3, those segments were excluded. A cluster of highly shared sequence variants was judged likely to be a technical artifact of the sequencing pipeline. A later genetic analysis associated a missense DCLRE1C variant with V-gene and J-gene trimming of TCR beta chains, and an independent cohort replicated the association. Because counts were too low, about 18 rarely observed V segments, including chromosome 9 orphons, were left out of the earlier analysis of a few hundred of the donors. This cohort had only TCR beta chains sequenced, and the lack of alpha or paired-chain data limited which features could be detected. In an earlier analysis of over 550 of the donors, most TCR beta V segments were observed in productive rearrangements about 87% or about 30% of the time, broadly matching IMGT annotations. Correlated functional status among segregating V segments might be attributable to linkage disequilibrium, but an unknown experimental factor could not be ruled out.

In total, more than 500 healthy bone marrow donors made up the cohort. At the time of sampling, all cohort members were nominally healthy, though unrecorded immune exposures were likely present. The donor was CMV seropositive and belonged to the group of around 300 seropositive cohort members. Every donor gave a peripheral blood sample, and the peripheral blood mononuclear cells from that sample were used for TCR beta sequencing. The Qiagen DNeasy Blood Extraction Kit was used to extract genomic DNA from the blood cell samples. CDR1 and CDR2 are read off the germline V gene (reference sequence) as LNHDA and SQIVND. Reading from cysteine to phenylalanine, the CDR3 counts 13 amino acids. Only the CDR3 DNA is retained, 39 bases long and in frame from the first base. The germline ends are 10 bases apart after V is trimmed by 0 bases and J by 8 bases.

The rearrangement joined TRBV19 to TRBJ1-2; the D gene cannot be named for sure. This sequence was found in a woman between 35 and 50 years old in good health and CMV-seropositive. Sequences were obtained from PBMCs. The sequenced DNA: TGTGCCAGTAGTATAGATCTGACGGAGGGCTACACCTTC. The translation is CASSIDLTEGYTF.